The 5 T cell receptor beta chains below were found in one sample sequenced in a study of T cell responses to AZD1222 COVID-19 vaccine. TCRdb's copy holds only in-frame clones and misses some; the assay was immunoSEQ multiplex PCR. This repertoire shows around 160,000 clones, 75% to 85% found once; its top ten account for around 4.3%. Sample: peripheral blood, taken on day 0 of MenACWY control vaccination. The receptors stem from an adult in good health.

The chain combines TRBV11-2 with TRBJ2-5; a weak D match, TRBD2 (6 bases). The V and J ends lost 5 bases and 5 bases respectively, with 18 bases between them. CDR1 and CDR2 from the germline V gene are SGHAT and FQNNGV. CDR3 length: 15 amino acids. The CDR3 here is CASSPVTGRGETQYF. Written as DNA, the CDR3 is TGTGCCAGCAGCCCAGTCACGGGCCGGGGGGAGACCCAGTACTTC.

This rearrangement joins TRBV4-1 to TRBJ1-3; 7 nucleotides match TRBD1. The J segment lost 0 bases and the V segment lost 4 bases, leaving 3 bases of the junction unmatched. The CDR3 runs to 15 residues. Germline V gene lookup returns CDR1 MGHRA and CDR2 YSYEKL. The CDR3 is CASSPRDSSGNTIYF. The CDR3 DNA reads TGCGCCAGCAGCCCCCGGGACAGCTCTGGAAACACCATATATTTT.

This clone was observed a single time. CDR3 loop: CASSFGNTEAFF. The CDR3 DNA sequence: TGTGCCAGCAGCTTTGGGAACACTGAAGCTTTCTTT. J is TRBJ1-1 and V is TRBV11-2; D is unclear. V lost 3 bases, J lost 1 base, and 3 bases lay in between. This CDR3 comprises 12 residues. Germline V gene lookup returns CDR1 SGHAT and CDR2 FQNNGV.

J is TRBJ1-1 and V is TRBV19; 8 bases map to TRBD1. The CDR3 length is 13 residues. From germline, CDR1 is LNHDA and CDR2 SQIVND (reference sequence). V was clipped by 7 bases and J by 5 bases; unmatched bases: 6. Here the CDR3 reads CASNDRGGTEAFF. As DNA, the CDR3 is TGTGCCAGTAATGACAGGGGTGGGACTGAAGCTTTCTTT.

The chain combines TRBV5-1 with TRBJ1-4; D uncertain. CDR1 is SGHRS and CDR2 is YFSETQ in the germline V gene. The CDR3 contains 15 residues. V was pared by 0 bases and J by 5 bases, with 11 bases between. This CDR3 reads CASSLGRQGNEKLFF. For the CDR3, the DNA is TGCGCCAGCAGCTTGGGAAGGCAAGGGAATGAAAAACTGTTTTTT.